The clone carrying this T cell receptor beta chain was detected only a few times. No antigen is known for it. Researchers defined stable Graves' hyperthyroidism as no ophthalmopathy progression within 18 months. Patients between 18 and 65 years old had hyperthyroidism, newly diagnosed and lasting under 2 months. This record comes from a study of T cells in Graves' hyperthyroidism and ophthalmopathy. Study outcomes and limitations: Also found in blood were most expanded thyroid clonotypes above 0.001. Through a model of 13 V-J features, ophthalmopathy was separated from stable hyperthyroidism.

Amplification yielded TCR beta CDR3 regions, with RNA transcripts as the source. The study used the HTBI primer set for a first-round RT-PCR of the TCR CDR3. TCRdb redid the calling of the multiplex PCR reads with MiXCR, one entry per CDR3 protein. Of 400,000 to 500,000 distinct CDR3 sequences listed, roughly 13% were seen once; the top ten hold 5.3%. CDR1 and CDR2 from the germline V gene are SGHKS and YYEKEE (reference sequence). The CDR3 extends over 18 amino acids. Trimming cost V 0 bases and J 7 bases; bases outside gene matches: 16. V gene TRBV5-5 combines with J gene TRBJ1-5; 7 bases are a match to TRBD1. This receptor was taken from a woman in her late teens or twenties with Graves' hyperthyroidism. Sequenced sample: blood. DNA for the CDR3: TGTGCCAGCAGCTTGGGCCCTAAACCTCAGGGGGGGCACCAGCCCCAGCATTTT. Translation gives CASSLGPKPQGGHQPQHF.